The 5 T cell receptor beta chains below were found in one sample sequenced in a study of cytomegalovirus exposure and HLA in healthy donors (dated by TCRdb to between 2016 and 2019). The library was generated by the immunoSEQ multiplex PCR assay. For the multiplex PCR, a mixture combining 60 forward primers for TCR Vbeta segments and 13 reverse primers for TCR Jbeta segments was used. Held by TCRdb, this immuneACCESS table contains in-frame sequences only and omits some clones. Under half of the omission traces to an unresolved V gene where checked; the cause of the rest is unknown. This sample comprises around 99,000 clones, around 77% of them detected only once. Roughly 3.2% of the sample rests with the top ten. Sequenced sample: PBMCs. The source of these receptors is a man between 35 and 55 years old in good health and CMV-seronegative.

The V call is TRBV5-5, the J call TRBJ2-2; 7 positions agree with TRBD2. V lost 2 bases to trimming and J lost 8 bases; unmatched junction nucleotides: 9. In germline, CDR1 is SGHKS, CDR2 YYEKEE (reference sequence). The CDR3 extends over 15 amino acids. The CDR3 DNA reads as TGTGCCAGCAGCTTTGGACTAGAAGAAGTGGGGGAGCTGTTTTTT. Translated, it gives CASSFGLEEVGELFF.

The CDR3 DNA is TGTGCCAGCAGGGAAGGCAGCGGTAATTCACCCCTCCACTTT. The encoded protein is CASREGSGNSPLHF. The chain joins TRBV7-9 to TRBJ1-6; no clear D gene. The length of the CDR3 is 14 residues. V was trimmed by 6 bases and J by 6 bases, leaving 12 bases between them. The V gene's germline CDR1 is SEHNR and CDR2 FQNEAQ (reference sequence).

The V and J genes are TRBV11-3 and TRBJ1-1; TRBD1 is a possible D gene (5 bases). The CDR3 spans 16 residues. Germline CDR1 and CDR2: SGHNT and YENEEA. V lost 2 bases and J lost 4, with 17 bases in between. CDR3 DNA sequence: TGTGCCAGCAGCTTATCCTCGGGTGGGGGGAGCACTGAAGCTTTCTTT. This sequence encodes CASSLSSGGGSTEAFF.

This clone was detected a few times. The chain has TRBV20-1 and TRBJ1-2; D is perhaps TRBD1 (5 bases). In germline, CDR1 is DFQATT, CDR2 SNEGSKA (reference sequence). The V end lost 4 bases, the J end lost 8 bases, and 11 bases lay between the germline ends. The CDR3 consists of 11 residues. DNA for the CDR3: TGCAGTGCTACGGGGGAGAGGGGCTACACCTTC. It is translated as CSATGERGYTF.

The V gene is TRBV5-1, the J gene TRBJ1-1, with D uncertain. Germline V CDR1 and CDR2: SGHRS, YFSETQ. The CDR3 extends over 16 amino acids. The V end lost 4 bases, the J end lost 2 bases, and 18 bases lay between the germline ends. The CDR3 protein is CASSHARSGANTEAFF. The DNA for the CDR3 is TGCGCCAGCAGCCACGCCCGGAGCGGAGCCAACACTGAAGCTTTCTTT.